Listed below are T cell receptor beta chains from one sample, sequenced in a study of T-cell memory formation after mild COVID-19. MiXCR was run by TCRdb on the 5' RACE reads, yielding one entry per CDR3 protein. The sample includes around 47,000 distinct CDR3 sequences, roughly 9.8% of them seen just once. The sequencing sample was made of PBMCs or a T cell subset sorted from them (not recorded which). Receptors were obtained from an adult woman who had mild COVID-19 (a few samples of this study predate the infection). Cell type and time point are not known. The CDR3 runs from the conserved cysteine through the conserved F or W. Each record gives: D gene, J gene, V gene, clone size, CDR3 DNA, CDR3 protein. A D gene is named only where the DNA matches it firmly. Clone size is stated in some rows and not others, as once, few, many or a class when expanded.

D gene: .; J gene: TRBJ1-1; V gene: TRBV6-1; clone size: .; CDR3 DNA: TGTGCCAGCCGAACCACGGGGGCGAACACTGAAGCTTTCTTT; CDR3 protein: CASRTTGANTEAFF
D gene: .; J gene: TRBJ2-1; V gene: TRBV12-3/TRBV12-4; clone size: many; CDR3 DNA: TGTGCCAGCAGTCCCCGGACAGTATCCTCCTACAATGAGCAGTTCTTC; CDR3 protein: CASSPRTVSSYNEQFF
D gene: .; J gene: TRBJ2-3; V gene: TRBV20-1; clone size: few; CDR3 DNA: TGCAGTGCTAGAGCAGTAGGCCGCACAGATACGCAGTATTTT; CDR3 protein: CSARAVGRTDTQYF
D gene: .; J gene: TRBJ2-1; V gene: TRBV6-2/TRBV6-3; clone size: few; CDR3 DNA: TGTGCCAGCAGGAGACTTAGGGGACTCGATGAGCAGTTCTTC; CDR3 protein: CASRRLRGLDEQFF
D gene: TRBD1; J gene: TRBJ1-2; V gene: TRBV5-1; clone size: many; CDR3 DNA: TGCGCCAGCAGCTTGGGCCACCGGGACAGTTCTTACGGCTACACCTTC; CDR3 protein: CASSLGHRDSSYGYTF
D gene: .; J gene: TRBJ2-2; V gene: TRBV5-6; clone size: .; CDR3 DNA: TGTGCCAGCAGCTTTCTGGGAAACACCGGGGAGCTGTTTTTT; CDR3 protein: CASSFLGNTGELFF
D gene: TRBD2; J gene: TRBJ2-7; V gene: TRBV14; clone size: many; CDR3 DNA: TGTGCCAGCAGCCAAGACCTGCTGGCGGGAGCTAGGCCCGAGCAGTACTTC; CDR3 protein: CASSQDLLAGARPEQYF
D gene: TRBD2; J gene: TRBJ2-7; V gene: TRBV7-2; clone size: many; CDR3 DNA: TGTGCCAGCAGCTTAGGCAGTCTAGCGGGTTCCCCCTACGAGCAGTACTTC; CDR3 protein: CASSLGSLAGSPYEQYF
D gene: TRBD2; J gene: TRBJ2-2; V gene: TRBV10-2; clone size: .; CDR3 DNA: TGCGCCAGCAGTGATCTAGGGCGGGGGACTAACACCGGGGAGCTGTTTTTT; CDR3 protein: CASSDLGRGTNTGELFF
D gene: .; J gene: TRBJ2-5; V gene: TRBV12-3/TRBV12-4; clone size: many; CDR3 DNA: TGTGCCAGCAGTTTAGCTCCCAGCATTCAAGAGACCCAGTACTTC; CDR3 protein: CASSLAPSIQETQYF
D gene: TRBD2; J gene: TRBJ2-3; V gene: TRBV18; clone size: .; CDR3 DNA: TGTGCCAGCTCACCATCGACTAGCGGGGGAGATACGCAGTATTTT; CDR3 protein: CASSPSTSGGDTQYF
D gene: TRBD2; J gene: TRBJ2-1; V gene: TRBV3-1; clone size: few; CDR3 DNA: TGTGCCAGCAGCCTAGGACTAGCGGGAGTAAATGAGCAGTTCTTC; CDR3 protein: CASSLGLAGVNEQFF
D gene: .; J gene: TRBJ1-1; V gene: TRBV5-1; clone size: few; CDR3 DNA: TGCGCCAGCAGCTTACAGAACACTGAAGCTTTCTTT; CDR3 protein: CASSLQNTEAFF
D gene: .; J gene: TRBJ1-5; V gene: TRBV12-3/TRBV12-4; clone size: many; CDR3 DNA: TGTGCCAGCAGTTTATATCAGCTGGGGAGAGTTAGCAATCAGCCCCAGCATTTT; CDR3 protein: CASSLYQLGRVSNQPQHF
D gene: .; J gene: TRBJ2-7; V gene: TRBV6-2/TRBV6-3; clone size: many; CDR3 DNA: TGTGCCAGCAGATTATTCAGAGGACGACTAGAAGTGAACGAGCAGTACTTC; CDR3 protein: CASRLFRGRLEVNEQYF
D gene: .; J gene: TRBJ2-7; V gene: TRBV30; clone size: few; CDR3 DNA: TGTGCCGGAAGTGGAGGCCGGAGCTCCTACGAGCAGTACTTC; CDR3 protein: CAGSGGRSSYEQYF
D gene: TRBD1; J gene: TRBJ1-5; V gene: TRBV28; clone size: many; CDR3 DNA: TGTGCCAGCAGTTTTGTGACAGGGCCTCAGCCCCAGCATTTT; CDR3 protein: CASSFVTGPQPQHF
D gene: .; J gene: TRBJ1-2; V gene: TRBV12-3/TRBV12-4; clone size: few; CDR3 DNA: TGTGCCAGCAGCAACAGACCCGGCCTGGGGGGCTACACCTTC; CDR3 protein: CASSNRPGLGGYTF
D gene: TRBD1; J gene: TRBJ2-1; V gene: TRBV9; clone size: many; CDR3 DNA: TGTGCCAGCAGCGTAGATGACAGGGGTTATCATAGCAATGAGCAGTTCTTC; CDR3 protein: CASSVDDRGYHSNEQFF
D gene: TRBD1; J gene: TRBJ2-3; V gene: TRBV6-6; clone size: many; CDR3 DNA: TGTGCCAGCAGTTGGGGACAGAGCACAGATACGCAGTATTTT; CDR3 protein: CASSWGQSTDTQYF
D gene: TRBD1; J gene: TRBJ1-2; V gene: TRBV3-1; clone size: .; CDR3 DNA: TGTGCCAGCAGCCACCTCAGGGGGCTAGGCGGCTACACCTTC; CDR3 protein: CASSHLRGLGGYTF
D gene: .; J gene: TRBJ2-1; V gene: TRBV4-3; clone size: .; CDR3 DNA: TGCGCCAGCAGCCAAGATAGGTCAGGGGCGGAGTTCTTC; CDR3 protein: CASSQDRSGAEFF
D gene: .; J gene: TRBJ2-5; V gene: TRBV11-3; clone size: .; CDR3 DNA: TGTGCCAGCAGCTTAATGGAGACCCAGTACTTC; CDR3 protein: CASSLMETQYF
D gene: .; J gene: TRBJ1-3; V gene: TRBV20-1; clone size: few; CDR3 DNA: TGCAGTGCTAGAGGGCAGGGATCTGGAAACACCATATATTTT; CDR3 protein: CSARGQGSGNTIYF
D gene: TRBD2; J gene: TRBJ2-6; V gene: TRBV7-2; clone size: .; CDR3 DNA: TGTGCCATCCGGGGGCGGGAGGCTCGTGGGGCCAACGTCCTGACTTTC; CDR3 protein: CAIRGREARGANVLTF
D gene: TRBD2; J gene: TRBJ2-2; V gene: TRBV14; clone size: .; CDR3 DNA: TGTGCCAGCAGCCACCCGGGACTAGCGGGAGACACCGGGGAGCTGTTTTTT; CDR3 protein: CASSHPGLAGDTGELFF
D gene: TRBD1; J gene: TRBJ2-7; V gene: TRBV7-2; clone size: few; CDR3 DNA: TGTGCCAGCAGCTACACCGGGACAGGGGGCGAGCAGTACTTC; CDR3 protein: CASSYTGTGGEQYF
D gene: .; J gene: TRBJ1-5; V gene: TRBV19; clone size: .; CDR3 DNA: TGTGCCAGTAGTATAGTGTCCTTAGACAGTTACCGCAATCAGCCCCAGCATTTT; CDR3 protein: CASSIVSLDSYRNQPQHF
D gene: .; J gene: TRBJ2-7; V gene: TRBV5-5; clone size: many; CDR3 DNA: TGTGCCAGCAGCTTGGTTGGGGTCTACGAGCAGTACTTC; CDR3 protein: CASSLVGVYEQYF
D gene: .; J gene: TRBJ2-1; V gene: TRBV27; clone size: many; CDR3 DNA: TGTGCCAGCGCCTTACTAACGGGATACCACCTTCATGAGCAGTTCTTC; CDR3 protein: CASALLTGYHLHEQFF
D gene: TRBD2; J gene: TRBJ2-3; V gene: TRBV5-1; clone size: .; CDR3 DNA: TGCGCCAGCAGCATCCGGACTAGTCTAGATACGCAGTATTTT; CDR3 protein: CASSIRTSLDTQYF
D gene: .; J gene: TRBJ2-2; V gene: TRBV15; clone size: .; CDR3 DNA: TGTGCCACCAGCCCCCGGGCGGCGAACACCGGGGAGCTGTTTTTT; CDR3 protein: CATSPRAANTGELFF
D gene: .; J gene: TRBJ2-1; V gene: TRBV5-5; clone size: many; CDR3 DNA: TGTGCCAGCAGATTACGGGACACTAACAATGAGCAGTTCTTC; CDR3 protein: CASRLRDTNNEQFF
D gene: .; J gene: TRBJ2-7; V gene: TRBV30; clone size: few; CDR3 DNA: TGTGCCTGGAGTCCCCCGCTGTCCTACGAGCAGTACTTC; CDR3 protein: CAWSPPLSYEQYF
D gene: .; J gene: TRBJ2-7; V gene: TRBV4-2; clone size: many; CDR3 DNA: TGTGCCAGCAGTAAAGGACATGAGCAGTACTTC; CDR3 protein: CASSKGHEQYF
D gene: .; J gene: TRBJ2-5; V gene: TRBV5-1; clone size: many; CDR3 DNA: TGCGCCAGCAGCTTGGGCTTGGAGGAGACCCAGTACTTC; CDR3 protein: CASSLGLEETQYF
D gene: .; J gene: TRBJ1-1; V gene: TRBV7-8; clone size: once; CDR3 DNA: TGTGCCAGCAGCTTAGGCGACGGCCACACTGAAGCTTTCTTT; CDR3 protein: CASSLGDGHTEAFF
D gene: TRBD1; J gene: TRBJ2-3; V gene: TRBV27; clone size: .; CDR3 DNA: TGTGCCAGCAGTTTCCAGGACAGGTTCTCGCCAGATACGCAGTATTTT; CDR3 protein: CASSFQDRFSPDTQYF
D gene: TRBD1; J gene: TRBJ2-7; V gene: TRBV25-1; clone size: many; CDR3 DNA: TGTGCCAGCAGTGTAGTAACAGGGGGTTACTCCTACGAGCAGTACTTC; CDR3 protein: CASSVVTGGYSYEQYF
D gene: .; J gene: TRBJ2-2; V gene: TRBV30; clone size: many; CDR3 DNA: TGTGCCTGGAGCAATGTGGGAGGCCGGGAGCTGTTTTTT; CDR3 protein: CAWSNVGGRELFF